This entry lists 9 T cell receptor beta chains sequenced from one sample in a study of shared clonotypes between healthy human individuals. The data were produced by immunoSEQ multiplex PCR, yet TCRdb's version contains in-frame clones alone and is incomplete. The data hold about 1.5 million clones, with 98% observed a single time. The sample was naive CD4+ T cells sorted from blood. Subset: CD45RA+ positively selected. All receptors come from a man aged 25-40 years in good health.

The CDR3 DNA follows: TGCAGCGTTACATCTAGGGGCTCCTACAATGAGCAGTTCTTC. Residues: CSVTSRGSYNEQFF. V usage is TRBV29-1 and J usage is TRBJ2-1; perhaps TRBD1 as D (5 bases). CDR1 is SQVTM, CDR2 ANQGSEA, per germline. Trimming took 5 bases from V and 0 from J, leaving 11 bases between them. This CDR3 region has 14 residues.

The chain is built from TRBV5-6 and TRBJ2-2; 9 bases match TRBD2. The germline CDR1 and CDR2 sequences are SGHDT and YYEEEE. The CDR3 has 19 amino acids. The V segment lost 4 bases and the J segment 1 base; nucleotides outside the gene matches: 14. The CDR3 region has the DNA TGTGCCAGCAGCGTCCCACAGGGGACTAGCCCTATGAACACCGGGGAGCTGTTTTTT. Encoded protein: CASSVPQGTSPMNTGELFF. Full variable domain (missing parts from reference TRBV5-6 and TRBJ2-2): DAGVTQSPTHLIKTRGQQVTLRCSPKSGHDTVSWYQQALGQGPQFIFQYYEEEERQRGNFPDRFSGHQFPNYSSELNVNALLLGDSALYLCASSVPQGTSPMNTGELFFGEGSRLTVL.

Details on this clone: This sample includes further DNA sequences coding for the same CDR3. This chain links TRBV18 with TRBJ2-1; 8 nucleotides match TRBD2. The CDR3 is 15 residues long. The germline gives CDR1 KGHSH, CDR2 LQKENI. J was trimmed by 6 bases and V by 3 bases; bases with no gene match: 7. CDR3 protein: CASSPLAGSGNEQFF. The CDR3 DNA sequence: TGTGCCAGCTCACCGTTAGCGGGATCTGGCAATGAGCAGTTCTTC.

The gene calls are TRBV5-1 and TRBJ1-1; D uncertain. The CDR3 extends over 13 amino acids. Germline assignment: CDR1 SGHRS and CDR2 YFSETQ. V was trimmed by 1 base and J by 3 bases, leaving 7 bases between them. CDR3 DNA: TGCGCCAGCAGCTTGAAGCCTGACACTGAAGCTTTCTTT. This codes for CASSLKPDTEAFF.

The V gene is TRBV5-1, the J gene TRBJ2-5, with D perhaps TRBD2 (6 bases). V dropped 3 bases and J dropped 5 bases, with 20 bases sitting between them. This CDR3 comprises 16 residues. Germline CDR1 reads SGHRS; CDR2 reads YFSETQ. The CDR3 region has the DNA TGCGCCAGCAGCTCCGGCCGGGACTCGCTAGTGGAGACCCAGTACTTC. As protein: CASSSGRDSLVETQYF.

The count of this clone is one. The V call is TRBV6-5, the J call TRBJ1-1, with a tentative D call TRBD1 (5 bases). V dropped 0 bases and J dropped 1 base, with 12 bases sitting between them. The CDR3 is 16 residues long. Per the germline V gene, CDR1 is MNHEY and CDR2 is SVGAGI. The CDR3 DNA reads as TGTGCCAGCAGTTACTCGTGGGGGGTCTCGAACACTGAAGCTTTCTTT. It translates to CASSYSWGVSNTEAFF.

Points on this clone: Other nucleotide sequences from this sample produce the same CDR3. DNA for the CDR3: TGCGCCAGCAGCTTGGGTCTAGCGGAGACCCAGTACTTC. Translating it yields CASSLGLAETQYF. The J gene is TRBJ2-5, the V gene TRBV5-1; the D gene is possibly TRBD2 (6 bases). Per the germline V gene, CDR1 is SGHRS and CDR2 is YFSETQ. The CDR3 has 13 amino acids. Trimming removed 0 bases from V and 5 bases from J, with 8 bases in between.

This clone was observed once. The J gene is TRBJ2-1, the V gene TRBV5-4; 10 bases match TRBD2. Germline trimming cut 7 bases from V and 1 base from J; bases unmatched to any gene: 5. Germline V lookup: CDR1 SGHNT, CDR2 YYREEE (reference sequence). The length of the CDR3 is 15 residues. The CDR3 DNA reads TGTGCCAGCGGTAGTAGCGGGAGGTCCTACAATGAGCAGTTCTTC. This encodes CASGSSGRSYNEQFF.

This sequence joins TRBV6-1 and TRBJ2-7; the D gene is possibly TRBD1 (6 bases). CDR1 and CDR2 (germline): MNHNS, SASEGT. Deletions cut 3 bases from V and 3 bases from J, with 6 bases between. This CDR3 comprises 12 residues. The CDR3, as DNA: TGTGCCAGCAGTGAGACAGGCTACGAGCAGTACTTC. Its protein product is CASSETGYEQYF.